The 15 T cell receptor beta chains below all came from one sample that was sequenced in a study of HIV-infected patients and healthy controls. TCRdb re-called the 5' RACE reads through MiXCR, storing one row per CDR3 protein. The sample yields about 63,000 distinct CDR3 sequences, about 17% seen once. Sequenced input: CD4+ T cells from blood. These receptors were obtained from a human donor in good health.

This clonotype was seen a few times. DNA of the CDR3: TGTGCCAGCAGCGCAGGCGCGGGTTACGAGCAGTACTTC. Residues: CASSAGAGYEQYF. V usage is TRBV7-2 and J usage is TRBJ2-7; D may be TRBD2 (5 bases). The germline V gene has CDR1 SGHTA and CDR2 FQGNSA. V lost 5 bases to trimming and J lost 4 bases, with 12 bases between them. This CDR3 region has 13 residues.

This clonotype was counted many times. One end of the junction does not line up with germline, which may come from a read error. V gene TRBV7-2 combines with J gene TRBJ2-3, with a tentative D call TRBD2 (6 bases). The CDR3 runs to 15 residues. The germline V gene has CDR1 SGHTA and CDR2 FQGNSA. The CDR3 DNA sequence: TGTGCCAGCAGATTAGAAGCGGGTGTTGCGGATACGCAGTATTTT. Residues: CASRLEAGVADTQYF. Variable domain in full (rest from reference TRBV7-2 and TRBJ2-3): GAGVSQSPSNKVTEKGKDVELRCDPISGHTALYWYRQSLGQGLEFLIYFQGNSAPDKSGLPSDRFSAERTGGSVSTLTIQRTQQEDSAVYLCASRLEAGVADTQYFGPGTRLTVL.

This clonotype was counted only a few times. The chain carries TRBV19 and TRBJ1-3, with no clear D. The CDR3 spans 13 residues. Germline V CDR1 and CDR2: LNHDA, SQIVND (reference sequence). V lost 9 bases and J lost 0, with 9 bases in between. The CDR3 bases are TGTGCCAGCGGATGGGGCTCTGGAAACACCATATATTTT. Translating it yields CASGWGSGNTIYF.

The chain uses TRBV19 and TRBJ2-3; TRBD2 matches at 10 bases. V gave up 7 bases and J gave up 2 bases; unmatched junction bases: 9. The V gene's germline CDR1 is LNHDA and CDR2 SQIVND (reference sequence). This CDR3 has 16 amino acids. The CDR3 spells CASKGYSGRTTDTQYF. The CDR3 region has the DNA TGTGCCAGTAAGGGGTATAGCGGGAGGACCACAGATACGCAGTATTTT.

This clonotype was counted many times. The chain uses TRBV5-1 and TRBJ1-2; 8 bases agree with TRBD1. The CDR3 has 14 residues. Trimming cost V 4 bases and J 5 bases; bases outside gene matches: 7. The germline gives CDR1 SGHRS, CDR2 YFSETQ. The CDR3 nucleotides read TGCGCCAGCAGCCCGGAGGGGACAGGTTATGGCTACACCTTC. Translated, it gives CASSPEGTGYGYTF.

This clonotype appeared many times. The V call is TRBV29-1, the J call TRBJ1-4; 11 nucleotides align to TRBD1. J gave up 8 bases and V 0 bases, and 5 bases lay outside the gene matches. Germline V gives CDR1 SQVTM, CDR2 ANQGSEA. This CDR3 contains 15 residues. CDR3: CSVEEHGTGGEKLFF. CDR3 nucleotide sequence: TGCAGCGTTGAAGAGCATGGGACAGGGGGGGAAAAACTGTTTTTT.

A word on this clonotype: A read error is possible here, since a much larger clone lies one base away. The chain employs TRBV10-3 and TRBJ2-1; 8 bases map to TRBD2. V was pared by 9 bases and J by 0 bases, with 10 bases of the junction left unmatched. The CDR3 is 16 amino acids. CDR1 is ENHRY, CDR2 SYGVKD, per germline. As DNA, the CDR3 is TGTGCCATAACCTCGGATAGCGGGGTCTCCTACAATGAGCAGTTCTTC. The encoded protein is CAITSDSGVSYNEQFF.

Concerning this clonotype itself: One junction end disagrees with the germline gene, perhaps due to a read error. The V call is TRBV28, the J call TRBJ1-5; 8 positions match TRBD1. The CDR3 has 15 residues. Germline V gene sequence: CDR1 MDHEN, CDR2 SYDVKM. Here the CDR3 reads CASSAPWTGNQPQHF. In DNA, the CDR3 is TGTGCCAGCAGTGCCCCCTGGACAGGGAATCAGCCCCAGCATTTC.

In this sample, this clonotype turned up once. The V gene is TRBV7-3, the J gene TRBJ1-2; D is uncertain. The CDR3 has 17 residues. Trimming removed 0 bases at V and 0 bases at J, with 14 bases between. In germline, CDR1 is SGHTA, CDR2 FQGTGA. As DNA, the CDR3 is TGTGCCAGCAGCTTAACGAGTTTGGGTTCAGCTAACTATGGCTACACCTTC. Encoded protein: CASSLTSLGSANYGYTF.

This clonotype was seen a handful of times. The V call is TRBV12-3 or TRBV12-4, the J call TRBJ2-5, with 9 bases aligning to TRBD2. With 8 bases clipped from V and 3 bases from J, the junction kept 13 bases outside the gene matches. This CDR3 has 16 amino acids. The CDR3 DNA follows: TGTGCCAGCGGAATAGCGGGAGCGCTTCGTAAAGAGACCCAGTACTTC. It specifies CASGIAGALRKETQYF.

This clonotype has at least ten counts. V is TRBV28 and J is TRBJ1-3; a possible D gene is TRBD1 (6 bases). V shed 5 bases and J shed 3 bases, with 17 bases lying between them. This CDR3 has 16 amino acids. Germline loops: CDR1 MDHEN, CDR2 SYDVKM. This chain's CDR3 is CASSRSGAVGGNTIYF. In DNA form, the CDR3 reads TGTGCCAGCAGTCGGTCGGGGGCCGTCGGTGGAAACACCATATATTTT. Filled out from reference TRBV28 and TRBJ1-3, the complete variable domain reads DVKVTQSSRYLVKRTGEKVFLECVQDMDHENMFWYRQDPGLGLRLIYFSYDVKMKEKGDIPEGYSVSREKKERFSLILESASTNQTSMYLCASSRSGAVGGNTIYFGEGSWLTVV.

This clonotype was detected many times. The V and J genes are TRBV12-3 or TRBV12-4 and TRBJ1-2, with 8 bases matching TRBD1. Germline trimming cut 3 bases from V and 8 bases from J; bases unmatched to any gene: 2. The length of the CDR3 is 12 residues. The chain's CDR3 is CASSLTGVGYTF. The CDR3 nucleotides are TGTGCCAGCAGTTTGACAGGGGTCGGCTACACCTTC.

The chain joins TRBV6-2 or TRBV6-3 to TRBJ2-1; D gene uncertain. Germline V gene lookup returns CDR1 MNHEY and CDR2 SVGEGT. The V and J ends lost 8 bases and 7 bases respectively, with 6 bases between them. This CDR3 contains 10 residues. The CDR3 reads CASGWNEQFF. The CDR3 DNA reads TGTGCCAGCGGGTGGAATGAGCAGTTCTTC.

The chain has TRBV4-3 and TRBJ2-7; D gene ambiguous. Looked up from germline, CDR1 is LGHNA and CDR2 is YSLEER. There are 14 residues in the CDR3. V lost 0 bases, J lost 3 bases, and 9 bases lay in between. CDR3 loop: CASSQDTYFYEQYF. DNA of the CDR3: TGCGCCAGCAGCCAAGATACCTATTTCTACGAGCAGTACTTC.

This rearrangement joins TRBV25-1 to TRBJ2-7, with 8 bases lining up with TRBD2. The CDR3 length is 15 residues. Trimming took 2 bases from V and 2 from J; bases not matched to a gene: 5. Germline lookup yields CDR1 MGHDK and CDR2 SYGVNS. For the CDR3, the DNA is TGTGCCAGCAGTGAACTAGCGGGCGGGACCTACGAGCAGTACTTC. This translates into CASSELAGGTYEQYF.